This TCR beta chain emerged from a study of T cells in tuberculosis. Overall study context: Samples predate treatment or fall within its first 7 days.

Generated by immunoSEQ multiplex PCR, the TCRdb table keeps only in-frame clones and is missing some. This table holds several thousand clones, roughly 94% found once. Trimming at V came to 4 bases and at J to 4 bases, leaving 3 bases not matched to a gene. Germline lookup yields CDR1 SGHTA and CDR2 FQGNSA. The CDR3 is 15 residues long. Positive smear microscopy and/or M. tuberculosis culture confirmed active disease. The chain is built from TRBV7-2 and TRBJ2-3; 12 positions match TRBD2. This receptor was obtained from an adult with tuberculosis. The source material was PBMCs. For the CDR3, the DNA is TGTGCCAGCAGCTGGACTAGCGGGGAGGCAGATACGCAGTATTTT. It specifies CASSWTSGEADTQYF.